Here is one T cell receptor beta chain with its context. Trimming left V 5 bases short and J 7 bases short, with 15 bases between. This CDR3 comprises 13 residues. The germline CDR1 and CDR2 sequences are SGHVS and FNYEAQ. The entry originates in a study of cytomegalovirus exposure and HLA in healthy donors. The PCR used 60 Vbeta and 13 Jbeta primers. Only in-frame clones appear in the TCRdb table, and some are missing; sequencing was by immunoSEQ multiplex PCR. The profile shows about 190,000 clones, over 70% of them singletons. This chain uses TRBV7-6 with TRBJ2-7; a weak D match, TRBD2 (6 bases). The sequenced sample consisted of PBMCs. The TCR originated in a boy under 10 years old in good health and CMV-seronegative. The CDR3 region is CASSLRGAGEQYF. For the CDR3, the DNA is TGTGCCAGCAGCCTGCGAGGGGCGGGGGAGCAGTACTTC.